Following are 14 T cell receptor beta chains from one sample sequenced in a study of blood T cells in healthy people across ages. Using a J-beta primer mix together with a sample-barcoded 5' primer, a second PCR was run for 7 to 11 cycles. TCRdb re-called the 5' RACE reads with MiXCR, one entry per CDR3 protein. The sample lists some 1.7 million distinct CDR3 sequences, 28% seen once, with approximately 7.7% in the top ten. The sequencing input was blood. Receptors were obtained from a woman aged 25 to 45 in good health.

V is TRBV7-3 and J is TRBJ2-7; unclear D gene. This CDR3 contains 13 residues. Per the germline V gene, CDR1 is SGHTA and CDR2 is FQGTGA. V lost 0 bases and J lost 6, with 9 bases in between. The CDR3 DNA sequence: TGTGCCAGCAGCTTAACGTTGGTAGGCGAGCAGTACTTC. This translates into CASSLTLVGEQYF.

Worth noting for this clonotype: A read error may be the cause here, since a much bigger clone is one base away. The rearrangement links TRBV4-2 to TRBJ1-2; TRBD1 matches at 8 bases. This CDR3 contains 14 residues. Germline V gene lookup returns CDR1 LGHNA and CDR2 YNFKEQ. As DNA, the CDR3 is TGTGTCAGCAGCCAGGGGGCTTCTAACTATGGCTACACCTTC. This encodes CVSSQGASNYGYTF.

This clonotype was counted between two and nine times. The J gene is TRBJ2-3, the V gene TRBV27; tentatively, D is TRBD2 (5 bases). Germline values: CDR1 MNHEY, CDR2 SMNVEV (reference sequence). The V gene lost 4 bases and the J gene lost 4 bases, with 15 bases spanning the gap. The CDR3 contains 15 residues. As DNA, the CDR3 is TGTGCCAGCAGTTCCTATGTGGGAGAAGCAGATACGCAGTATTTT. Translated, it gives CASSSYVGEADTQYF.

This clonotype appeared a few times. The V call is TRBV18, the J call TRBJ2-7; D may be TRBD2 (6 bases). This CDR3 contains 16 residues. The V end lost 5 bases, the J end lost 0 bases, and 17 bases lay between the germline ends. The germline V gene has CDR1 KGHSH and CDR2 LQKENI. CDR3 bases: TGTGCCAGCTCATCCCTTTCGACTAGGAGCTCCTACGAGCAGTACTTC. Amino acids: CASSSLSTRSSYEQYF.

This clonotype was seen a handful of times. The chain carries TRBV9 and TRBJ2-5; 9 nucleotides align to TRBD1. The junction had 10 bases not matched to a gene; V was cut back by 4 bases and J by 6 bases. Per germline, CDR1 SGDLS and CDR2 YYNGEE. This CDR3 comprises 15 residues. CDR3 DNA: TGTGCCAGCAGCTCCGACCTGGGACAGGGAAAGACCCAGTACTTC. Its translation is CASSSDLGQGKTQYF.

This clonotype was detected a few times. The V call is TRBV28, the J call TRBJ1-4; D is ambiguous. CDR1 is MDHEN, CDR2 SYDVKM, per germline. V shed 5 bases and J shed 8 bases, with 12 bases lying between them. The CDR3 runs to 13 residues. CDR3 coding DNA: TGTGCCAGCAGTGGTGCCGTAGAGGAAAAACTGTTTTTT. It specifies CASSGAVEEKLFF.

This rearrangement joins TRBV12-3 or TRBV12-4 to TRBJ1-2; D not certain. With 6 bases removed from V and 6 bases from J, the gap between germline ends came to 23 bases. The CDR3 covers 16 residues. CDR3: CASSRKGNFNPNGYTF. CDR3 nucleotides: TGTGCCAGCAGCCGAAAAGGGAATTTTAATCCAAATGGCTACACCTTC.

Many counts were recorded for this clonotype. J is TRBJ2-1 and V is TRBV3-1; TRBD2 matches 8 bases. This CDR3 region has 15 residues. The germline V gene encodes CDR1 LGHDT and CDR2 YNNKEL (reference sequence). The V and J ends lost 8 bases and 7 bases, in that order; junction bases with no gene match: 13. For the CDR3, the DNA is TGTGCCAGCCAGTGGCGGGGGGCCCCTGATAATGAGCAGTTCTTC. This encodes CASQWRGAPDNEQFF.

About this clonotype: A read error may be the cause here, since a much bigger clone is one base away. The chain is built from TRBV10-3 and TRBJ2-3; D may be TRBD1 or TRBD2 (5 bases each). The germline V gene encodes CDR1 ENHRY and CDR2 SYGVKD. The CDR3 runs to 17 residues. V lost 2 bases to trimming and J lost 2 bases, with 17 bases between them. The CDR3 loop reads CAISEGTNTPFTDTQYF. CDR3 nucleotides: TGTGCCATCAGTGAGGGGACGAACACTCCTTTCACAGATACGCAGTATTTT.

This clonotype came up many times. The V gene is TRBV10-2, the J gene TRBJ1-2; D may be TRBD1 (6 bases). The CDR3 loop spans 12 amino acids. With 10 bases removed from V and 5 bases from J, the gap between germline ends came to 14 bases. CDR1 WSHSY and CDR2 SAAADI come from the germline V gene. CDR3 coding DNA: TGCGCCACCACACCAGGGGCGTATGGCTACACCTTC. The encoded protein is CATTPGAYGYTF.

This clonotype was counted many times. The chain recombines TRBV5-1 with TRBJ2-1, with D unclear. The CDR3 has 15 residues. Per germline, CDR1 SGHRS and CDR2 YFSETQ. Deletions cut 0 bases from V and 6 bases from J, with 13 bases between. The CDR3 DNA is TGCGCCAGCAGCTTGGATGGATCTGGTTTCAATGAGCAGTTCTTC. Encoded protein: CASSLDGSGFNEQFF.

As to this clonotype: Its ends do not fully match the called genes, so a read error is possible. The genes are TRBV5-1 and TRBJ1-4; TRBD1 might be the D (5 bases). CDR3 length: 14 amino acids. Germline assignment: CDR1 SGHRS and CDR2 YFSETQ. The CDR3 DNA is TGCGCCAGCAGCTCGGGGGTGATTAATAAAAAACTGTTTTTT. It codes for CASSSGVINKKLFF.

There are many counts of this clonotype. This sequence joins TRBV5-1 and TRBJ2-7; D not resolved. This CDR3 is built from 12 residues. Trimming removed 2 bases from V and 3 bases from J, with 6 bases in between. Germline CDR1 SGHRS, CDR2 YFSETQ. CDR3 in DNA: TGCGCCAGCAGCTTAGACCTCTACGAGCAGTACTTC. Translated, it gives CASSLDLYEQYF.

This clonotype was seen repeatedly, ten times or more. The chain's CDR3 is CASSVRGSWETQYF. CDR3 nucleotide sequence: TGTGCCAGCAGCGTACGCGGGAGTTGGGAGACCCAGTACTTC. The chain carries TRBV7-2 and TRBJ2-5; 7 bases agree with TRBD2. The V and J ends lost 5 bases and 5 bases, in that order; junction bases with no gene match: 8. The CDR3 runs 14 residues. Looked up from germline, CDR1 is SGHTA and CDR2 is FQGNSA.